This TCR beta chain was observed in a study of shared clonotypes between healthy human individuals. Overall study results and limits: Memory subsets generally showed smaller estimated richness than naive subsets did. Among non-shared clonotypes, generation probabilities were lower than among those shared by all four donors. Sorted-subset sequencing was shown by rarefaction to be incomplete despite large depth.

Naive CD8 cells, CD45RO-negative and positively selected for CCR7, excluded terminally differentiated effector memory CD45RA+ cells. Sequencing used immunoSEQ multiplex PCR; TCRdb keeps in-frame clones, though not all of them. Here the sample spans about 2 million clones, about 94% being singletons. On this clone itself: Its specificity is unknown.

The V gene's germline CDR1 is SGHTA and CDR2 FQGNSA. The CDR3 extends over 15 amino acids. The ends lost 5 bases at V and 3 bases at J; junction bases unmatched: 10. The origin of this receptor is a young man in good health. The material sequenced was naive CD8+ T cells sorted from blood. The V call is TRBV7-2, the J call TRBJ2-7; 7 bases map to TRBD1. This CDR3 is CASSPTGDTYYEQYF. The CDR3 DNA reads as TGTGCCAGCAGCCCCACAGGGGACACTTACTACGAGCAGTACTTC.